Each of the 15 T cell receptor beta chains below was sequenced from the same sample in a study of blood T cell repertoires in COVID-19. Sequencing was performed with immunoSEQ multiplex PCR; in TCRdb, only in-frame clones are kept and a portion is missing. This sample has about 200,000 clones; 83% occur once, and the top ten carry 2.5%. The sample comprised peripheral blood. These receptors were obtained from a woman in her 40s with active or convalescent COVID-19.

The rearrangement uses TRBV24-1 and TRBJ2-1; 8 nucleotides agree with TRBD2. From germline, CDR1 is KGHDR and CDR2 SFDVKD. The CDR3 contains 19 residues. V was pared by 5 bases and J by 1 base, with 15 bases of the junction left unmatched. CDR3 DNA: TGTGCCACCAGTGTCTCTGGCCCGCGTACGGGAGGGTCCTACAATGAGCAGTTCTTC. This translates into CATSVSGPRTGGSYNEQFF.

The chain is built from TRBV11-3 and TRBJ2-5; D perhaps matches TRBD1 (6 bases). V was trimmed by 5 bases and J by 2 bases, leaving 12 bases between them. Germline CDR1 SGHNT, CDR2 YENEEA. The CDR3 runs to 14 residues. The CDR3: CASSAGQIQETQYF. CDR3 DNA sequence: TGTGCCAGCAGCGCCGGACAGATACAAGAGACCCAGTACTTC.

V usage is TRBV4-2 and J usage is TRBJ2-3, with 10 bases that match TRBD2. CDR1 LGHNA and CDR2 YNFKEQ come from the germline V gene. CDR3 length: 18 amino acids. V gave up 4 bases and J gave up 0 bases; unmatched junction bases: 10. CDR3 nucleotide sequence: TGTGCCAGCAGCCTCTCGAAGGGGACTAGCGAAAGCACAGATACGCAGTATTTT. It specifies CASSLSKGTSESTDTQYF.

This clone was recorded only once. The chain carries TRBV11-3 and TRBJ2-6, with unresolved D. CDR1 is SGHNT, CDR2 YENEEA, per germline. CDR3 length: 15 amino acids. V was trimmed by 1 base and J by 4 bases, leaving 8 bases between them. CDR3 sequence: CASSLALLGANVLTF. The CDR3, as DNA: TGTGCCAGCAGCTTAGCCCTTCTGGGGGCCAACGTCCTGACTTTC.

The chain is built from TRBV25-1 and TRBJ2-1; D perhaps matches TRBD2 (6 bases). The CDR3 has 15 amino acids. V lost 2 bases to trimming and J lost 2 bases, with 10 bases between them. Germline lookup yields CDR1 MGHDK and CDR2 SYGVNS. The CDR3, as DNA: TGTGCCAGCAGTGAAGCGGGGCCCGCCTACAATGAGCAGTTCTTC. Its translation: CASSEAGPAYNEQFF.

This sequence joins TRBV5-8 and TRBJ1-2; a weak D match, TRBD1 (6 bases). CDR3 length equals 15 residues. The germline gives CDR1 SGHTS, CDR2 YDEGEE. V lost 4 bases and J lost 4, with 17 bases in between. The DNA of the CDR3 is TGTGCCAGCAGCCGTACAGGGTTCTCCCTCTATGGCTACACCTTC. This translates into CASSRTGFSLYGYTF.

The gene calls are TRBV7-3 and TRBJ1-1, with D perhaps matching TRBD1 (5 bases). Trimming shortened V by 5 bases and J by 4 bases, and 14 bases separated the two germline ends. There are 14 residues in the CDR3. Germline CDR1 and CDR2: SGHTA and FQGTGA. The CDR3 protein is CASSVLGGGTEAFF. The CDR3 DNA reads TGTGCCAGCAGCGTACTGGGGGGTGGCACTGAAGCTTTCTTT.

In this sample, this clone turned up once. The junction departs from the called germline gene at one end, perhaps through a read error. V and J are TRBV10-3 and TRBJ1-3; perhaps TRBD1 as D (5 bases). The CDR3 is 13 amino acids. The V gene's germline CDR1 is ENHRY and CDR2 SYGVKD. In nucleotides, the CDR3 is TGCAGGGTGGCGGCCGACTCTGGAAACACCATATATTTT. Its protein product is CRVAADSGNTIYF.

The V gene is TRBV19, the J gene TRBJ1-3, with D perhaps TRBD1 (5 bases). The V end lost 5 bases, the J end lost 0 bases, and 14 bases lay between the germline ends. The CDR3 is 16 residues long. The germline V gene encodes CDR1 LNHDA and CDR2 SQIVND (reference sequence). CDR3 protein: CASSLLTDLSGNTIYF. CDR3 bases: TGTGCCAGTAGTTTGCTGACAGACCTCTCTGGAAACACCATATATTTT.

The V call is TRBV7-8, the J call TRBJ1-2, with 7 bases identical to TRBD1. This CDR3 contains 15 residues. Germline V gene sequence: CDR1 SGHVS, CDR2 FQNEAQ. V was pared by 2 bases and J by 8 bases, with 11 bases of the junction left unmatched. In nucleotides, the CDR3 is TGTGCCAGCAGCTTACGGGACAGCCGGGCGGTAGGCTACACCTTC. Amino acid sequence: CASSLRDSRAVGYTF.

The chain recombines TRBV2 with TRBJ2-5, with TRBD1 as a possible D gene (6 bases). V was clipped by 10 bases and J by 2 bases, with 11 bases between them. The CDR3 is 12 residues long. Looked up from germline, CDR1 is SNHLY and CDR2 is FYNNEI. The CDR3 nucleotides read TGTGCCACCCACGGACAGCAAGAGACCCAGTACTTC. This codes for CATHGQQETQYF.

The CDR3 DNA reads TGTGCCAGCACCGGACAGGCTTCCAATTCACCCCTCCACTTT. It specifies CASTGQASNSPLHF. This chain uses TRBV7-2 with TRBJ1-6, with 7 positions matching TRBD1. V lost 7 bases, J lost 7 bases, and 7 bases stayed unmatched. The CDR3 has 14 residues. Germline lookup yields CDR1 SGHTA and CDR2 FQGNSA.

The chain's CDR3 is CASSLLWGDNSGGELFF. The CDR3 DNA is TGTGCCAGCAGCTTGTTGTGGGGAGACAACTCTGGCGGGGAGCTGTTTTTT. This chain uses TRBV5-6 with TRBJ2-2; D is perhaps TRBD2 (5 bases). Trimming removed 1 base at V and 7 bases at J, with 20 bases between. The CDR3 is made up of 17 amino acids. Germline CDR1 is SGHDT and CDR2 is YYEEEE.

The CDR3 bases are TGTGCCAGCAGCTTAGTATCCAGCGGGGAATCCTACAATGAGCAGTTCTTC. Residues: CASSLVSSGESYNEQFF. V is TRBV13 and J is TRBJ2-1, with 7 bases lining up with TRBD2. This CDR3 contains 17 residues. The V and J ends lost 1 base and 1 base, in that order; junction bases with no gene match: 7. CDR1 is PRHDT, CDR2 FYEKMQ, per germline (reference sequence).

CDR3 in amino acids: CATSGKTGSNEQFF. The CDR3, as DNA: TGTGCCACCAGTGGAAAGACAGGTTCCAATGAGCAGTTCTTC. The chain combines TRBV24-1 with TRBJ2-1, with D tentatively TRBD1 (6 bases). Trimming removed 5 bases from V and 6 bases from J, with 13 bases in between. CDR1 is KGHDR and CDR2 is SFDVKD in the germline V gene. The CDR3 is made up of 14 amino acids.